The rows below give T cell receptor beta chains drawn from one sample of a study of blood T cell repertoires in COVID-19. Sequencing used immunoSEQ multiplex PCR; TCRdb keeps in-frame clones, though not all of them. This table holds a few hundred thousand clones, around 85% found once. Sample: PBMCs or T cells enriched from blood (not recorded which). The source is a woman in her thirties or forties with acute COVID-19. Both conserved end residues are part of each CDR3. D genes are given only for firm matches. Rows may omit the clone size; those that give it use once, few, many or a size class.

size	V	D	J	CDR3	DNA
-	TRBV18	-	TRBJ2-1	CASSPSERKYNEQFF	TGTGCCAGCTCACCGAGCGAGCGGAAATACAATGAGCAGTTCTTC
-	TRBV4-3	-	TRBJ1-6	CASSQVGGGYSPLHF	TGCGCCAGCAGCCAAGTCGGGGGGGGCTATTCACCCCTCCACTTT
-	TRBV11-2	-	TRBJ2-3	CASSLDRQGGSTDTQYF	TGTGCCAGCAGCTTAGATCGGCAAGGAGGAAGCACAGATACGCAGTATTTT
-	TRBV27	TRBD1	TRBJ2-7	CASRPGTGGIGQYF	TGTGCCAGCAGGCCCGGGACAGGGGGCATAGGGCAGTACTTC
-	TRBV6-5	-	TRBJ2-2	CASSYSGFRASGELFF	TGTGCCAGCAGTTACTCGGGCTTCCGTGCATCCGGGGAGCTGTTTTTT
many	TRBV18	-	TRBJ2-6	CASSQTPAREAGANVLTF	TGTGCCAGCTCACAGACTCCGGCTCGGGAAGCTGGGGCCAACGTCCTGACTTTC
once	TRBV4-1	TRBD2	TRBJ2-1	CASSQGPARGRASNEQFF	TGCGCCAGCAGCCAAGGGCCAGCGCGCGGGAGGGCGAGCAATGAGCAGTTCTTC
-	TRBV12-3/TRBV12-4	-	TRBJ1-6	CASSLGGSPLHF	TGTGCCAGCAGTTTGGGGGGATCACCCCTCCACTTT
-	TRBV9	-	TRBJ2-2	CASSVDRMNTGELFF	TGTGCCAGCAGCGTAGACAGAATGAACACCGGGGAGCTGTTTTTT
-	TRBV5-1	-	TRBJ1-1	CASSLGTRSTEAFF	TGCGCCAGCAGCTTGGGGACAAGGAGCACTGAAGCTTTCTTT
-	TRBV11-2	TRBD2	TRBJ2-7	CASSLTGGPHEQYF	TGTGCCAGCAGCTTAACGGGAGGGCCGCACGAGCAGTACTTC
-	TRBV24-1	TRBD1	TRBJ2-7	CATSSTSDRGPAYEQYF	TGTGCCACCAGTTCCACCTCGGACAGGGGCCCAGCTTACGAGCAGTACTTC
-	TRBV27	TRBD1	TRBJ1-2	CASSLSGQGGGYTF	TGTGCCAGCAGTTTATCGGGACAGGGGGGTGGCTACACCTTC
-	TRBV5-1	TRBD2	TRBJ2-5	CASSLAGTSRETQYF	TGCGCCAGCAGCTTGGCCGGGACTAGCCGTGAGACCCAGTACTTC
-	TRBV27	TRBD1	TRBJ1-2	CASSSVINRGDGYTF	TGTGCCAGCAGTTCTGTGATCAACAGGGGGGATGGCTACACCTTC
-	TRBV18	TRBD2	TRBJ2-1	CASSPRLASGDNEQFF	TGTGCCAGCTCACCAAGACTGGCTAGCGGAGACAATGAGCAGTTCTTC
-	TRBV2	TRBD1	TRBJ1-5	CASRAGTGYQPQHF	TGTGCCAGCAGAGCCGGGACAGGGTATCAGCCCCAGCATTTT
-	TRBV5-6	-	TRBJ2-5	CASSLGVMGGTQYF	TGTGCCAGCAGCCTGGGTGTCATGGGAGGGACCCAGTACTTC
-	TRBV5-1	TRBD1	TRBJ1-1	CASSGQGATEAFF	TGCGCCAGCAGCGGACAGGGGGCCACTGAAGCTTTCTTT
-	TRBV27	-	TRBJ1-1	CASSLIPQGNTEAFF	TGTGCCAGCAGTTTAATCCCTCAGGGAAACACTGAAGCTTTCTTT
-	TRBV14	-	TRBJ1-6	CASSPASGLNSPLHF	TGTGCCAGCAGCCCCGCCTCAGGGTTGAATTCACCCCTCCACTTT
-	TRBV11-2	-	TRBJ1-2	CASSLDSGRFNYGYTF	TGTGCCAGCAGCTTAGATAGTGGGCGCTTTAACTATGGCTACACCTTC
-	TRBV7-2	TRBD2	TRBJ2-1	CASSLVTGLAANEQFF	TGTGCCAGCAGCTTAGTAACAGGACTAGCTGCCAATGAGCAGTTCTTC
-	TRBV7-3	TRBD1	TRBJ2-1	CASSLTTGGYNEQFF	TGTGCCAGCAGCTTAACTACAGGGGGCTACAATGAGCAGTTCTTC
-	TRBV3-1/TRBV3-2	-	TRBJ2-1	CASSLLPLEGEDEQFF	TGTGCCAGCAGCCTATTACCCCTAGAGGGGGAAGATGAGCAGTTCTTC
-	TRBV4-3	TRBD2	TRBJ2-7	CASSQERASGRLGEQYF	TGCGCCAGCAGCCAAGAGAGGGCTAGCGGGAGATTGGGCGAGCAGTACTTC
-	TRBV7-2	-	TRBJ2-4	CASSSDYRDIQYF	TGTGCCAGCAGCTCCGACTACAGGGACATTCAGTACTTC
-	TRBV28	-	TRBJ1-1	CASSPGNTEAFF	TGTGCCAGCAGCCCAGGGAACACTGAAGCTTTCTTT
few	TRBV19	-	TRBJ2-5	CASSMVSLYQETQYF	TGTGCCAGTAGTATGGTCTCACTCTACCAAGAGACCCAGTACTTC
few	TRBV7-8	-	TRBJ2-7	CASSLEVGEQYF	TGTGCCAGCAGCCTGGAGGTCGGGGAGCAGTACTTC
-	TRBV28	TRBD1	TRBJ1-4	CASSRGGTGVEKLFF	TGTGCCAGCAGTCGAGGGGGGACAGGGGTTGAAAAACTGTTTTTT
-	TRBV3-1/TRBV3-2	-	TRBJ2-1	CASSQVGLAGQSYNEQFF	TGTGCCAGCAGCCAAGTCGGGTTAGCGGGACAGTCCTACAATGAGCAGTTCTTC